This entry lists 2 T cell receptor beta chains sequenced from one sample in a study of T cells in Graves' hyperthyroidism and ophthalmopathy. It was RNA transcripts that yielded the amplified TCR beta CDR3 regions. The TCR CDR3 was amplified in a first-round RT-PCR using the HTBI primer set. TCRdb re-called the multiplex PCR reads with MiXCR, one entry per CDR3 protein. The sample contains around 300,000 distinct CDR3 sequences, roughly 13% of which appear only once. The sequenced sample consisted of blood. Receptors were obtained from a young woman with Graves' hyperthyroidism.

This clonotype was detected many times. The CDR3 nucleotides are TGTGCCAGCAGTTACGACAGGGGGCTGGGATACGAGCAGTACTTC. Residues: CASSYDRGLGYEQYF. V gene TRBV5-4 combines with J gene TRBJ2-7, with 10 bases that match TRBD1. J lost 4 bases, V lost 5 bases, and 9 bases had no gene match. Germline V CDR1 and CDR2: SGHNT, YYREEE (reference sequence). The CDR3 runs to 15 residues.

The chain recombines TRBV9 with TRBJ1-5; D perhaps matches TRBD1 (5 bases). The length of the CDR3 is 14 residues. Per the germline V gene, CDR1 is SGDLS and CDR2 is YYNGEE. The V end was cut by 10 bases, the J end by 2 bases, with 16 bases between. The CDR3 loop is CAPTGREGNQPQHF. In DNA form, the CDR3 reads TGTGCCCCCACGGGGCGGGAGGGCAATCAGCCCCAGCATTTT.